This T cell receptor beta chain derives from a study of blood T cell repertoires in COVID-19. Looking at the study overall: Specimens from acute and convalescent COVID-19 originated in the United States, Italy and Spain.

Original processing methods: Reference gene primer amplification yielded estimated nucleated cell counts. The protocol was immunoSEQ multiplex PCR, while the TCRdb copy is restricted to in-frame clones and leaves out a portion. V and J calls and clone size are copied from that table; D and trimming were computed from the DNA. The table shows about 230,000 clones, with around 80% occurring only once. From germline, CDR1 is LGHNA and CDR2 YSLEER. The CDR3 totals 16 residues. Deletions cut 0 bases from V and 4 bases from J, with 13 bases between. The TCR originated in a woman aged 40-49 years who had recovered from COVID-19. The chain is built from TRBV4-3 and TRBJ1-3; D is uncertain. Sequencing was performed on peripheral blood. The CDR3 bases are TGCGCCAGCAGCCAAGATCTAAAGCGTCTCGGAAACACCATATATTTT. Translation gives CASSQDLKRLGNTIYF.